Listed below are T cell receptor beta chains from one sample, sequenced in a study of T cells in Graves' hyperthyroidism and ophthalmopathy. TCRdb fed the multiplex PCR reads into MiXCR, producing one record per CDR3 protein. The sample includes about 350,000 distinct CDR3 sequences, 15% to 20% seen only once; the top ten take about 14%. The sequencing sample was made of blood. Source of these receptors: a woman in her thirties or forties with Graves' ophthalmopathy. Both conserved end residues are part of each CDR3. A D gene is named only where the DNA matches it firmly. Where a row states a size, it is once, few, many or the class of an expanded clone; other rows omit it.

CDR3: CASSLDIRAAFF
DNA: TGTGCCAGCAGTTTAGACATCCGAGCAGCTTTCTTT
V: TRBV12-3/TRBV12-4
D: .
size: .
J: TRBJ1-1

CDR3: CASNNPGEGGGYTF
DNA: TGTGCCAGCAATAATCCAGGCGAGGGCGGTGGCTACACCTTC
V: TRBV28
D: .
size: many
J: TRBJ1-2

CDR3: CASSFRTSGRARHEQYF
DNA: TGTGCCAGCAGTTTCCGGACTAGCGGGAGGGCTCGCCACGAGCAGTACTTC
V: TRBV28
D: TRBD2
size: many
J: TRBJ2-7

CDR3: CATSLGREQYF
DNA: TGTGCCACCAGCCTCGGACGCGAGCAGTACTTC
V: TRBV15
D: .
size: many
J: TRBJ2-7

CDR3: CASSYGVRDTSYEQYF
DNA: TGTGCCAGCAGCTACGGGGTGCGGGATACCTCCTACGAGCAGTACTTC
V: TRBV12-3/TRBV12-4
D: .
size: many
J: TRBJ2-7

CDR3: CASSAGAGATGTQYF
DNA: TGTGCCAGCAGCGCGGGAGCGGGAGCGACGGGAACCCAGTACTTC
V: TRBV9
D: TRBD2
size: many
J: TRBJ2-5

CDR3: CASSITGTGGYEQYF
DNA: TGTGCCAGCAGCATCACCGGGACAGGGGGTTACGAGCAGTACTTC
V: TRBV28
D: TRBD1
size: many
J: TRBJ2-7

CDR3: CSVEEGGITEAFF
DNA: TGCAGCGTTGAAGAAGGGGGAATCACTGAAGCTTTCTTT
V: TRBV29-1
D: .
size: .
J: TRBJ1-1

CDR3: CATSRYGLSPNTGELFF
DNA: TGTGCCACCAGCAGATACGGACTTTCTCCTAACACCGGGGAGCTGTTTTTT
V: TRBV15
D: .
size: many
J: TRBJ2-2

CDR3: CSAYTSGRISGANVLTF
DNA: TGCAGTGCCTATACTAGCGGGAGGATCTCTGGGGCCAACGTCCTGACTTTC
V: TRBV20-1
D: TRBD2
size: many
J: TRBJ2-6

CDR3: CASNRLLPKDEQYF
DNA: TGTGCCAGCAATAGGTTACTACCGAAGGACGAGCAGTACTTC
V: TRBV6-1
D: .
size: many
J: TRBJ2-7

CDR3: CASSPSALGTQETQYF
DNA: TGTGCCAGCAGCCCCTCGGCATTGGGGACTCAAGAGACCCAGTACTTC
V: TRBV7-8
D: .
size: many
J: TRBJ2-5

CDR3: CASSLLAPSGELFF
DNA: TGTGCCAGCAGCTTGCTAGCTCCTTCGGGGGAGCTGTTTTTT
V: TRBV7-2
D: .
size: many
J: TRBJ2-2

CDR3: CASSISSNTEAFF
DNA: TGTGCCAGTAGTATAAGTTCGAACACTGAAGCTTTCTTT
V: TRBV19
D: .
size: .
J: TRBJ1-1

CDR3: CASSLTVQGRGSPLHF
DNA: TGCGCCAGCAGCTTAACGGTGCAGGGAAGAGGATCACCCCTCCACTTT
V: TRBV5-1
D: .
size: .
J: TRBJ1-6

CDR3: CAISEEDRDAETQYF
DNA: TGTGCCATCAGTGAGGAGGACAGGGATGCGGAGACCCAGTACTTC
V: TRBV10-3
D: TRBD1
size: many
J: TRBJ2-5

CDR3: CASRGTQRLNTEAFF
DNA: TGTGCCAGCAGGGGCACCCAGCGCCTGAACACTGAAGCTTTCTTT
V: TRBV27
D: .
size: .
J: TRBJ1-1